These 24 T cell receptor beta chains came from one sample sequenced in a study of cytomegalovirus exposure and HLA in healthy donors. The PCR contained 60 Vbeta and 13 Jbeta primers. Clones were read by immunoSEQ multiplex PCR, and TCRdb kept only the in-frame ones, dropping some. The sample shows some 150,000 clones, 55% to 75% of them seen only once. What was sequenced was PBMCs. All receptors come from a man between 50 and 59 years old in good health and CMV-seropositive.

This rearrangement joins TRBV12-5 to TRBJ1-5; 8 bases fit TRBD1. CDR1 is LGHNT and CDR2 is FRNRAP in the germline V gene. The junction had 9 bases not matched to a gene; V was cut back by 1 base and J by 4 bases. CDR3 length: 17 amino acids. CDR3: CASGLAQTGVGNQPQHF. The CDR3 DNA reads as TGTGCTAGTGGTTTGGCCCAGACAGGGGTGGGTAATCAGCCCCAGCATTTT.

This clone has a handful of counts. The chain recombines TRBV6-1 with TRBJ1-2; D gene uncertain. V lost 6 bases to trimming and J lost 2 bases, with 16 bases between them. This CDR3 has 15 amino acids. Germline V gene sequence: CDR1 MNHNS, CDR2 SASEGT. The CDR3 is CASSKYSLGNYGYTF. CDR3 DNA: TGTGCCAGCAGCAAATACTCCCTAGGAAACTATGGCTACACCTTC.

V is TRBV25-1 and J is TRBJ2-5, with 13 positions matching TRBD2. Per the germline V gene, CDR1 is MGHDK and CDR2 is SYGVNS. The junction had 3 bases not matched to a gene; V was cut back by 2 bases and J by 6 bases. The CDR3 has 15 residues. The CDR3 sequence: CASSEGLAGVKTQYF. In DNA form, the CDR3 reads TGTGCCAGCAGTGAAGGACTAGCGGGAGTAAAGACCCAGTACTTC.

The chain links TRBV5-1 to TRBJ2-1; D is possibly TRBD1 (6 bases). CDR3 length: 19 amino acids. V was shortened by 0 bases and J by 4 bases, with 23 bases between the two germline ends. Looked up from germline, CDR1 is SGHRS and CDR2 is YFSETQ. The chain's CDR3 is CASSLGVPRKQGSYNEQFF. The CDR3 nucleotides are TGCGCCAGCAGCTTGGGAGTCCCGCGAAAACAGGGTTCTTACAATGAGCAGTTCTTC.

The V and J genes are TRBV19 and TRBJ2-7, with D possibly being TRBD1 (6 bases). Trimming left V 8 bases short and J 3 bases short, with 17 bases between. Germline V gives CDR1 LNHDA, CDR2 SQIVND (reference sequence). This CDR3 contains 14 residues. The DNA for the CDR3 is TGTGCCAGTCAGAGGACAGCGATGAACTACGAGCAGTACTTC. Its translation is CASQRTAMNYEQYF.

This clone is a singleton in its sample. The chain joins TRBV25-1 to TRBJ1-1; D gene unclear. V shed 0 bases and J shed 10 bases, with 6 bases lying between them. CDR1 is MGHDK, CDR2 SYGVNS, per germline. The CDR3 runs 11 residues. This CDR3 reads CASSEYRGAFF. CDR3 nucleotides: TGTGCCAGCAGTGAATATCGGGGAGCTTTCTTT.

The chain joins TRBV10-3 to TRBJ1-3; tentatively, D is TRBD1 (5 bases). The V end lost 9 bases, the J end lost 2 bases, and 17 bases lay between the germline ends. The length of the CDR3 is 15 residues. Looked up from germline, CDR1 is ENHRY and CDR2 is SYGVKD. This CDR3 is CAIRVGDFAGNTIYF. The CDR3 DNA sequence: TGTGCCATTAGGGTAGGGGACTTCGCTGGAAACACCATATATTTT.

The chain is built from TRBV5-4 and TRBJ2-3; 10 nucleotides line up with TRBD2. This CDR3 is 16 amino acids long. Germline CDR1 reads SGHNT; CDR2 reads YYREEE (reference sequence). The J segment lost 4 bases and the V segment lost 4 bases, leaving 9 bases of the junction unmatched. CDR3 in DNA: TGTGCCAGCAGCCCTGGTTTTCTAGCGGGAGCAGATACGCAGTATTTT. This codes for CASSPGFLAGADTQYF.

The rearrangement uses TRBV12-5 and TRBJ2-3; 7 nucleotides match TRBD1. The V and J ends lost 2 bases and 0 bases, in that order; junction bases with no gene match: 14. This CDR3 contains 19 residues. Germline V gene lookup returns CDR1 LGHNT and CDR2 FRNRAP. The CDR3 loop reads CASGLIRTSGTVSTDTQYF. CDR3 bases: TGTGCTAGTGGTTTGATTCGCACCTCCGGGACAGTTAGCACAGATACGCAGTATTTT.

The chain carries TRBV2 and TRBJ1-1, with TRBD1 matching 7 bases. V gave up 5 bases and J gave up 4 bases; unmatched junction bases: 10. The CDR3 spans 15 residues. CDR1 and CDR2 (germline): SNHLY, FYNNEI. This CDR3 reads CASSYRGAGGTEAFF. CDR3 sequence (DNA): TGTGCCAGCAGTTACAGGGGCGCGGGGGGCACTGAAGCTTTCTTT.

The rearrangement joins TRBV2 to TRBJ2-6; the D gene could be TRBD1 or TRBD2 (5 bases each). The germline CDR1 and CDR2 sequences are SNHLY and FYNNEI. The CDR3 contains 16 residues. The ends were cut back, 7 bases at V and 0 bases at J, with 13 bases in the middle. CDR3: CASIEGPPSGANVLTF. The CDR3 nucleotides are TGTGCCAGCATTGAGGGGCCCCCCTCTGGGGCCAACGTCCTGACTTTC.

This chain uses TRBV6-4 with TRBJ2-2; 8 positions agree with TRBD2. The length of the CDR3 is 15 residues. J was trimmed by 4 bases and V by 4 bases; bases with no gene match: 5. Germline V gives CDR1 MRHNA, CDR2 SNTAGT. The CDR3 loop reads CASSAAGGPTGELFF. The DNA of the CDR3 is TGTGCCAGCAGTGCCGCGGGGGGCCCCACCGGGGAGCTGTTTTTT.

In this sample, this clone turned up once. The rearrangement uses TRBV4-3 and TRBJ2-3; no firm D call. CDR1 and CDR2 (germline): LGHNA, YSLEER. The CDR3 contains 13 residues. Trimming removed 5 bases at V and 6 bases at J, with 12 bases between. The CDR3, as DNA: TGCGCCAGCAGCACCGGTGGGCCTGATACGCAGTATTTT. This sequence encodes CASSTGGPDTQYF.

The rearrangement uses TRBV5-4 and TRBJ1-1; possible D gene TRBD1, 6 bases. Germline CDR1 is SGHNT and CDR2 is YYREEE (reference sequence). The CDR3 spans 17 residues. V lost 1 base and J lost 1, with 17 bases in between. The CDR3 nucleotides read TGTGCCAGCAGCTTGTCCAGGGGAACCTTTCAGAACACTGAAGCTTTCTTT. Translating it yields CASSLSRGTFQNTEAFF.

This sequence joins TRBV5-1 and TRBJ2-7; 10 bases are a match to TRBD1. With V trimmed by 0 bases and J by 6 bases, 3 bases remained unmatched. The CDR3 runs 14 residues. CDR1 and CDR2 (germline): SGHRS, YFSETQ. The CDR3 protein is CASSLAGTGAEQYF. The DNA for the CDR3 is TGCGCCAGCAGCTTGGCGGGGACAGGGGCCGAGCAGTACTTC.

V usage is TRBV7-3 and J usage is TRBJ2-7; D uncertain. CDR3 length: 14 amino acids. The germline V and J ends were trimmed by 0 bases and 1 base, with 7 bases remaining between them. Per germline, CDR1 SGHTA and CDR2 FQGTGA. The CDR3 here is CASSLTGQSYEQYF. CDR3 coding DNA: TGTGCCAGCAGCTTAACGGGCCAGTCCTACGAGCAGTACTTC.

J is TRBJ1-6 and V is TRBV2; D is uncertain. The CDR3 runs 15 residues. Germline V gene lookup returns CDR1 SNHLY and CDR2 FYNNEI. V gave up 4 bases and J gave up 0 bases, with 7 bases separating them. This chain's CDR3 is CASSGPSSYNSPLHF. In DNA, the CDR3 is TGTGCCAGCAGTGGCCCGAGCTCCTATAATTCACCCCTCCACTTT.

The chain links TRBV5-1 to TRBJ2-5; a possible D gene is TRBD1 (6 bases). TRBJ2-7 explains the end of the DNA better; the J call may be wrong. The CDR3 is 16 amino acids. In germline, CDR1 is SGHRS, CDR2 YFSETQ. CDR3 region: CASSPLGTGPPYEQYF. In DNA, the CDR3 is TGCGCCAGCAGCCCGCTGGGTACAGGGCCTCCCTACGAGCAGTACTTC.

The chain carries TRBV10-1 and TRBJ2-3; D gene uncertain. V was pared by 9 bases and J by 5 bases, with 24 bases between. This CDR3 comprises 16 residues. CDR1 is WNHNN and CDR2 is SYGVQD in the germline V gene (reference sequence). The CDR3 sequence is CARLSISGAFRDTQYF. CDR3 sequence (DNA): TGCGCCAGACTATCGATCTCGGGTGCATTTCGAGATACGCAGTATTTT.

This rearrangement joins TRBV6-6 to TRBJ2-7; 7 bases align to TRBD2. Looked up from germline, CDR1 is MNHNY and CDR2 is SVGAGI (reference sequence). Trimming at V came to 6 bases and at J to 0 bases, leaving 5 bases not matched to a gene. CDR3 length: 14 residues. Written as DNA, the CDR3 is TGTGCCAGCAGCCGGGGCGGGAGCTCCTACGAGCAGTACTTC. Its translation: CASSRGGSSYEQYF.

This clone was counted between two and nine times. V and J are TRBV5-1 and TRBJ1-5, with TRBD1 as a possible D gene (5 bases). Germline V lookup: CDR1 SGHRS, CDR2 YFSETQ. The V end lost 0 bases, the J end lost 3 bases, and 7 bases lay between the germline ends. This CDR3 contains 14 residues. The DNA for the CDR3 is TGCGCCAGCAGCTTGGAGGGGAACAATCAGCCCCAGCATTTT. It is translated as CASSLEGNNQPQHF. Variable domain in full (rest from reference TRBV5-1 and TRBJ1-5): KAGVTQTPRYLIKTRGQQVTLSCSPISGHRSVSWYQQTPGQGLQFLFEYFSETQRNKGNFPGRFSGRQFSNSRSEMNVSTLELGDSALYLCASSLEGNNQPQHFGDGTRLSIL.

The CDR3 DNA sequence: TGTGCCAGCAGTAGGACAGGGGTTCGGACTGAAGCTTTCTTT. It yields the protein CASSRTGVRTEAFF. The genes are TRBV6-5 and TRBJ1-1; 9 bases are a match to TRBD1. Germline V gene lookup returns CDR1 MNHEY and CDR2 SVGAGI. The junction had 6 bases not matched to a gene; V was cut back by 5 bases and J by 5 bases. The CDR3 loop spans 14 amino acids.

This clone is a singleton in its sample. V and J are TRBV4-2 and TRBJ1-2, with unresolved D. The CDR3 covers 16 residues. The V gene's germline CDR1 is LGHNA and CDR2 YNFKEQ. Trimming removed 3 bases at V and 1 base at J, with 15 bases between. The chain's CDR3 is CASSQSIGTVNYGYTF. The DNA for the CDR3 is TGTGCCAGCAGCCAGTCTATAGGTACAGTTAACTATGGCTACACCTTC.

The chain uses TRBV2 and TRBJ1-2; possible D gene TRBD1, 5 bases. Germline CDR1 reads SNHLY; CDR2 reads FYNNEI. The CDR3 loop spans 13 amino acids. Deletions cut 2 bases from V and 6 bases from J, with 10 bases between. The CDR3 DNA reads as TGTGCCAGCAGTGAATTTCCGGGGGATGGCTACACCTTC. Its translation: CASSEFPGDGYTF.